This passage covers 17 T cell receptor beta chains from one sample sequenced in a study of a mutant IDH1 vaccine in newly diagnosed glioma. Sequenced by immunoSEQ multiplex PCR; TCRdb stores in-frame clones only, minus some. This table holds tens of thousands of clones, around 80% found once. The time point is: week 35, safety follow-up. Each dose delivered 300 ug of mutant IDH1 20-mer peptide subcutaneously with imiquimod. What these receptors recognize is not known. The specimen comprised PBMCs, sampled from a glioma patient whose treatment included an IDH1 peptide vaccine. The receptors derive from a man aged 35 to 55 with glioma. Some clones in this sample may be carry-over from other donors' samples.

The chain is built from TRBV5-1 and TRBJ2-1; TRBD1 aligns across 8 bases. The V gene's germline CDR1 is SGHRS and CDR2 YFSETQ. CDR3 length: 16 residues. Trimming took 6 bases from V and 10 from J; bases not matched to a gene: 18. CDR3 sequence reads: CASTQNADRVYREQFF. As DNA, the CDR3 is TGCGCCAGCACTCAGAACGCGGACAGGGTATACAGAGAGCAGTTCTTC.

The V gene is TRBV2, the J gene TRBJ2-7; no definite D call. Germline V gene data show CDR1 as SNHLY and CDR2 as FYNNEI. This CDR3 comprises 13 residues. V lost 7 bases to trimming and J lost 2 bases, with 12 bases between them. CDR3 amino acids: CASNPETAYEQYF. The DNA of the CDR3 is TGTGCCAGCAACCCAGAGACTGCCTACGAGCAGTACTTC.

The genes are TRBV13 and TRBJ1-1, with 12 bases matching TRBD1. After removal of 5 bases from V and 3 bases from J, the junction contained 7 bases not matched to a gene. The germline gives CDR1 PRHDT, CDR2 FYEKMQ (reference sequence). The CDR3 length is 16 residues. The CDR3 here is CASSPPGQGADTEAFF. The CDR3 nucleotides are TGTGCCAGCAGCCCACCGGGACAGGGGGCGGACACTGAAGCTTTCTTT.

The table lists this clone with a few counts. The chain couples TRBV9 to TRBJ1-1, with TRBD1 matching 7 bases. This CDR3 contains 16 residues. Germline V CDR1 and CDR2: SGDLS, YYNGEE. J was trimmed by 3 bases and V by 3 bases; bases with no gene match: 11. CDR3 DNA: TGTGCCAGCAGCGCGGGAGACAGGGCGATCGACACTGAAGCTTTCTTT. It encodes CASSAGDRAIDTEAFF.

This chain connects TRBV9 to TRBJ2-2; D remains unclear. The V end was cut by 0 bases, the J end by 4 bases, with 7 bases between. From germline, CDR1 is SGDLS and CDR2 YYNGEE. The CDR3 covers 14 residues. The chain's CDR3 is CASSVGEGTGELFF. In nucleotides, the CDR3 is TGTGCCAGCAGCGTAGGCGAAGGCACCGGGGAGCTGTTTTTT.

The CDR3 sequence: CASSQDGSYTEAFF. In DNA form, the CDR3 reads TGCGCCAGCAGCCAAGACGGGTCCTACACTGAAGCTTTCTTT. V is TRBV4-3 and J is TRBJ1-1, with D hard to call. The germline V gene has CDR1 LGHNA and CDR2 YSLEER. This CDR3 is built from 14 residues. V lost 0 bases and J 3 bases, leaving 8 bases between the germline ends.

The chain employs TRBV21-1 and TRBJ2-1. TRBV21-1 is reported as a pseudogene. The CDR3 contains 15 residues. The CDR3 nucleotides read TGTGCCAGCAGCAAAGCGCGGTACTATTGGGGTGAGCAGTTCTTC. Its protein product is CASSKARYYWGEQFF.

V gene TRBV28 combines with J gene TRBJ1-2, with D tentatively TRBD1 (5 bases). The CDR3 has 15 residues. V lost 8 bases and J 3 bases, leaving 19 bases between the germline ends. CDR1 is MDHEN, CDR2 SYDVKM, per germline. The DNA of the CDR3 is TGTGCCAGCTACGATGCGGGACGGGGGTACTATGGCTACACCTTC. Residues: CASYDAGRGYYGYTF.

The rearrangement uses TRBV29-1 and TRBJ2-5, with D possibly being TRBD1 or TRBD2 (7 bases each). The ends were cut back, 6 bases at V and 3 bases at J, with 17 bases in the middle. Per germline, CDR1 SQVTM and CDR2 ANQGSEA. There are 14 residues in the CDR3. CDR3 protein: CSVQGEGRKETQYF. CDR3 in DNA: TGCAGCGTCCAGGGGGAGGGTCGGAAAGAGACCCAGTACTTC. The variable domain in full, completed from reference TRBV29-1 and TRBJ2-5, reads SAVISQKPSRDICQRGTSLTIQCQVDSQVTMMFWYRQQPGQSLTLIATANQGSEATYESGFVIDKFPISRPNLTFSTLTVSNMSPEDSSIYLCSVQGEGRKETQYFGPGTRLLVL.

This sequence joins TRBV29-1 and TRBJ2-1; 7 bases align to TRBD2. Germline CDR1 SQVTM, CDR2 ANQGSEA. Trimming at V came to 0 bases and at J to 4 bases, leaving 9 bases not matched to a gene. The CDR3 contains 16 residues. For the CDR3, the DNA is TGCAGCGTTGAAGATCCGGAGCGGGGTTGGTACAATGAGCAGTTCTTC. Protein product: CSVEDPERGWYNEQFF.

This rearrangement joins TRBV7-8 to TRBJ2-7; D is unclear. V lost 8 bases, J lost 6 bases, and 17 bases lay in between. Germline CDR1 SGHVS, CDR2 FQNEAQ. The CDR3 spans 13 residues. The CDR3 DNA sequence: TGTGCCAGCGCGACCCGGTGGGTCGTCGAGCAGTACTTC. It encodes CASATRWVVEQYF.

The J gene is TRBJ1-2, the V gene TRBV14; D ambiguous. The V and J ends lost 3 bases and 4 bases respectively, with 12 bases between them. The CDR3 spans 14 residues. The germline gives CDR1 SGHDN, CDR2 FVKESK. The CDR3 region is CASSQGVTGYGYTF. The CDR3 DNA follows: TGTGCCAGCAGCCAGGGTGTGACGGGCTATGGCTACACCTTC. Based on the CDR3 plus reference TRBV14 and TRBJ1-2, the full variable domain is EAGVTQFPSHSVIEKGQTVTLRCDPISGHDNLYWYRRVMGKEIKFLLHFVKESKQDESGMPNNRFLAERTGGTYSTLKVQPAELEDSGVYFCASSQGVTGYGYTFGSGTRLTVV.

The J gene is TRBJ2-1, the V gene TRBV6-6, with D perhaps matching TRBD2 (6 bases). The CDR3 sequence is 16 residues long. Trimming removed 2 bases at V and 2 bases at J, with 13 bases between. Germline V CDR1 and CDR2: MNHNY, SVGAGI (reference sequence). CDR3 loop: CASSYGGYTTYNEQFF. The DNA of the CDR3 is TGTGCCAGCAGTTACGGGGGGTATACTACCTACAATGAGCAGTTCTTC.

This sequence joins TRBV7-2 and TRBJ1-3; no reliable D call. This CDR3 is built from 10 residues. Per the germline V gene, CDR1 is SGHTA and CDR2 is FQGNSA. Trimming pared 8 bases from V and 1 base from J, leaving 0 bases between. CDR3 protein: CASSGNTIYF. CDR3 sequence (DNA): TGTGCCAGCTCTGGAAACACCATATATTTT.

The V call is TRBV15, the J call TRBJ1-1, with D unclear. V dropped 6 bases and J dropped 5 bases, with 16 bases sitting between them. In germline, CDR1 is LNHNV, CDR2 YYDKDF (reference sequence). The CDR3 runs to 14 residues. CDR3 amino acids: CATSQKIVGTEAFF. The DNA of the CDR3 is TGTGCCACCAGTCAGAAGATCGTAGGTACTGAAGCTTTCTTT.

The CDR3 loop is CASGRHRGQGDTQYF. The CDR3 DNA sequence: TGTGCCAGTGGCAGGCACAGGGGGCAGGGAGATACGCAGTATTTT. This chain links TRBV19 with TRBJ2-3; 9 nucleotides align to TRBD1. V lost 8 bases and J lost 5; bases outside the gene matches: 11. The CDR3 length is 15 residues. Germline V gives CDR1 LNHDA, CDR2 SQIVND (reference sequence).

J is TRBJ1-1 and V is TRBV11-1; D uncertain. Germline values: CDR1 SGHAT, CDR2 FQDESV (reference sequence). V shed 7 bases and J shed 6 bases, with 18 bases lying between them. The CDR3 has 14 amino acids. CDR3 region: CASTISSRWSEAFF. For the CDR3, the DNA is TGTGCCAGCACCATCTCGAGCCGTTGGTCTGAAGCTTTCTTT. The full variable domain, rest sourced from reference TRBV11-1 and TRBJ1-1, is EAEVAQSPRYKITEKSQAVAFWCDPISGHATLYWYRQILGQGPELLVQFQDESVVDDSQLPKDRFSAERLKGVDSTLKIQPAELGDSAMYLCASTISSRWSEAFFGQGTRLTVV.